A selection of T cell receptor beta chains follows, all from one sample in a study of T cell responses to AZD1222 COVID-19 vaccine. Sequencing used immunoSEQ multiplex PCR; TCRdb keeps in-frame clones, though not all of them. The sample has 90,000 to 150,000 clones, about 83% seen once. The material was peripheral blood, obtained on day 0 of AZD1222 vaccination. The receptors shown here come from an adult in good health. Each CDR3 is given with its conserved first and last residue. A D gene is named only where the DNA matches it firmly. Clone size is shown for a subset of rows, as once, few, many or a class of expanded clone.

>TRBV29-1|TRBJ2-3|TRBD2|14|.
CSSVDSGRLDTQYF
TGCAGCTCAGTCGATAGCGGGAGGTTAGATACGCAGTATTTT
>TRBV28|TRBJ1-5|.|15|few
CASSSPGTPNQPQHF
TGTGCCAGCAGTTCTCCCGGGACCCCCAATCAGCCCCAGCATTTT
>TRBV27|TRBJ2-7|TRBD1|16|.
CASSLNRGRRPYEQYF
TGTGCCAGCAGCCTTAACAGGGGGCGTCGCCCCTACGAGCAGTACTTC
>TRBV7-2|TRBJ2-5|.|15|once
CASSAEVGGRRTQYF
TGTGCCAGCAGCGCCGAAGTCGGGGGCAGAAGGACCCAGTACTTC
>TRBV27|TRBJ2-7|TRBD1|13|.
CASRRAGGGEQYF
TGTGCCAGCAGAAGGGCAGGGGGCGGCGAGCAGTACTTC
>TRBV30|TRBJ1-4|TRBD1|13|.
CACTGTGDEKLFF
TGTGCCTGCACCGGGACAGGGGACGAAAAACTGTTTTTT
>TRBV15|TRBJ1-5|.|12|.
CATSRDAQPQHF
TGTGCCACCAGCAGAGACGCTCAGCCCCAGCATTTT
>TRBV5-1|TRBJ2-5|.|14|few
CASSLATGKETQYF
TGCGCCAGCAGCTTGGCGACAGGAAAAGAGACCCAGTACTTC
>TRBV7-9|TRBJ2-1|.|14|.
CASSLDGSGNEQFF
TGTGCCAGCAGCTTAGATGGTTCCGGTAATGAGCAGTTCTTC
>TRBV30|TRBJ1-1|.|14|.
CAWSPGSLNTEAFF
TGTGCCTGGAGTCCGGGAAGCTTGAACACTGAAGCTTTCTTT
>TRBV19|TRBJ2-7|TRBD2|13|once
CASRSTSGGEQYF
TGTGCCAGTAGGTCCACTAGCGGAGGCGAGCAGTACTTC
>TRBV19|TRBJ1-4|.|12|.
CASSGGYEKLFF
TGTGCCAGTAGTGGGGGATACGAGAAACTGTTTTTT
>TRBV28|TRBJ2-2|TRBD2|16|.
CASSVLAGVNTGELFF
TGTGCCAGCAGTGTACTAGCGGGAGTGAATACCGGGGAGCTGTTTTTT
>TRBV5-1|TRBJ2-1|.|14|.
CASREEGSGGEQFF
TGCGCCAGCAGAGAAGAGGGATCCGGGGGTGAGCAGTTCTTC
>TRBV18|TRBJ1-1|TRBD1|14|.
CASSLQGARTEAFF
TGTGCCAGCTCATTACAGGGGGCGCGAACTGAAGCTTTCTTT
>TRBV5-1|TRBJ2-1|TRBD1|16|.
CASGTGGPSSYNEQFF
TGCGCCAGCGGGACAGGGGGCCCCAGCTCCTACAATGAGCAGTTCTTC
>TRBV28|TRBJ1-1|TRBD1|14|.
CASSQEPQGAQAFF
TGTGCCAGCAGTCAAGAACCCCAGGGGGCGCAAGCTTTCTTT
>TRBV28|TRBJ1-3|TRBD1|13|.
CASKQGSGNTIYF
TGTGCCAGCAAACAGGGGAGCGGAAACACCATATATTTT
>TRBV9|TRBJ2-5|TRBD2|15|.
CASSFRLAGVETQYF
TGTGCCAGCAGCTTCCGACTAGCGGGAGTGGAGACCCAGTACTTC
>TRBV7-2|TRBJ2-7|TRBD2|13|.
CASSLDSGIEQYF
TGTGCCAGCAGCTTAGATAGCGGGATCGAGCAGTACTTC
>TRBV2|TRBJ1-2|.|15|.
CASSAENQGRRGYTF
TGTGCCAGCAGTGCGGAAAATCAGGGGAGGCGTGGCTACACCTTC
>TRBV19|TRBJ2-7|TRBD1|15|.
CASSMGDSYSYEQYF
TGTGCCAGTAGTATGGGGGACAGTTACTCGTACGAGCAGTACTTC
>TRBV3-1/TRBV3-2|TRBJ1-4|.|15|.
CASSQDGGSTEKLFF
TGTGCCAGCAGCCAAGATGGGGGCTCTACCGAAAAACTGTTTTTT
>TRBV4-1|TRBJ2-3|.|16|few
CASSQEGLSESDTQYF
TGCGCCAGCAGCCAAGAGGGGCTGTCGGAATCGGATACGCAGTATTTT
>TRBV6-5|TRBJ1-2|TRBD1|14|.
CASSLDRGLYGYTF
TGTGCCAGCAGTTTGGACAGGGGGCTTTATGGCTACACCTTC
>TRBV16|TRBJ2-5|.|14|.
CASSQFFQRETQYF
TGTGCCAGCAGCCAATTTTTCCAGCGGGAGACCCAGTACTTC
>TRBV5-6|TRBJ2-3|.|16|.
CASSLFSGRGTDTQYF
TGTGCCAGCAGCTTGTTTAGCGGCCGGGGCACAGATACGCAGTATTTT
>TRBV6-5|TRBJ2-5|.|13|.
CASSWTSQETQYF
TGTGCCAGCAGTTGGACAAGCCAAGAGACCCAGTACTTC
>TRBV7-9|TRBJ2-5|TRBD1|16|.
CASSRHRDRGQETQYF
TGTGCCAGCAGCAGACACCGGGACAGGGGGCAAGAGACCCAGTACTTC
>TRBV5-1|TRBJ2-3|.|14|.
CASSRVGGTDTQYF
TGCGCCAGCTCACGAGTGGGAGGCACAGATACGCAGTATTTT
>TRBV9|TRBJ2-2|.|13|once
CASSVGVTGELFF
TGTGCCAGCAGCGTTGGCGTGACCGGGGAGCTGTTTTTT
>TRBV7-2|TRBJ2-1|.|12|.
CASSSDSREQFF
TGTGCCAGCAGCTCCGACTCTCGGGAGCAGTTCTTC
>TRBV9|TRBJ1-2|.|17|once
CASSVGVGVRSNYGYTF
TGTGCCAGCAGCGTAGGTGTAGGGGTTCGTAGTAACTATGGCTACACCTTC
>TRBV6-1|TRBJ1-3|.|15|.
CASSEAITHGNTIYF
TGTGCCAGCAGTGAGGCGATAACACATGGAAACACCATATATTTT
>TRBV19|TRBJ1-5|.|14|.
CASRYTDPNQPQHF
TGTGCCAGCCGATACACTGATCCCAATCAGCCCCAGCATTTT
>TRBV7-9|TRBJ1-4|.|17|.
CASSFRVGTTTNEKLFF
TGTGCCAGCAGCTTTCGCGTCGGGACCACAACTAATGAAAAACTGTTTTTT
>TRBV6-5|TRBJ2-2|.|12|many
CASKVGGTQLFF
TGTGCCAGCAAGGTGGGGGGCACTCAGCTGTTTTTT
>TRBV12-3/TRBV12-4|TRBJ2-2|.|13|few
CASSSKEGGELFF
TGTGCCAGCAGTTCCAAAGAAGGCGGGGAGCTGTTTTTT
>TRBV27|TRBJ2-4|TRBD2|14|.
CASSLPGLAAIQYF
TGTGCCAGCAGTTTACCGGGACTAGCGGCGATTCAGTACTTC
>TRBV11-2|TRBJ2-7|TRBD2|15|few
CASSLASGSSYEQYF
TGTGCCAGCAGCTTAGCTAGCGGGAGCTCCTACGAGCAGTACTTC
>TRBV6-5|TRBJ1-3|.|14|once
CASRVTDRGNTIYF
TGTGCCAGCAGAGTAACAGATAGGGGAAACACCATATATTTT
>TRBV5-1|TRBJ2-1|TRBD2|15|.
CASSQGLAGVFEQFF
TGCGCCAGCAGCCAGGGACTAGCGGGAGTGTTTGAGCAGTTCTTC
>TRBV7-2|TRBJ2-1|.|16|.
CASSLVGVPAYNEQFF
TGTGCCAGCAGCTTAGTGGGGGTTCCGGCCTACAATGAGCAGTTCTTC
>TRBV10-1|TRBJ2-5|.|10|few
CASAQETQYF
TGCGCCAGCGCACAAGAGACCCAGTACTTC
>TRBV11-2|TRBJ2-7|.|14|.
CASSSSRSTTEQYF
TGTGCCAGCAGCTCCTCTAGGAGTACGACCGAGCAGTACTTC
>TRBV18|TRBJ1-1|TRBD1|13|.
CASLITGGTEAFF
TGTGCCAGCCTAATAACAGGGGGCACTGAAGCTTTCTTT
>TRBV15|TRBJ1-1|.|13|.
CATSRDRADEAFF
TGTGCCACCAGCAGAGACAGGGCTGATGAAGCTTTCTTT
>TRBV7-2|TRBJ1-1|.|16|.
CASSSTVGRAGTEAFF
TGTGCCAGCAGCTCTACCGTAGGCAGGGCGGGAACTGAAGCTTTCTTT
>TRBV28|TRBJ1-1|TRBD1|14|.
CASSYTGTGYEAFF
TGTGCCAGCAGCTATACCGGGACAGGGTATGAAGCTTTCTTT